Listed below are T cell receptor beta chains from one sample, sequenced in a study of shared clonotypes between healthy human individuals. Generated by immunoSEQ multiplex PCR, the TCRdb table keeps only in-frame clones and is missing some. The sample shows 1,500,000 or so clones, roughly 95% of them seen only once. The source material was naive CD4+ T cells sorted from blood. These TCRs come from a man aged 25 to 40 in good health. Each CDR3 is given with its conserved first and last residue. Each record gives: V gene, J gene, CDR3 protein.

>TRBV5-1|TRBJ2-7
CASSPGLAVISYEQYF
>TRBV6-5|TRBJ2-7
CASSRQGSRYEQYF
>TRBV5-6|TRBJ2-7
CASSHPTGTSGIRRDEQYF
>TRBV27|TRBJ2-7
CASRPQQQGAYEQYF
>TRBV5-4|TRBJ2-3
CASSLNPTGGAADTQYF
>TRBV6-6|TRBJ2-3
CASSANRATSGTQYF
>TRBV2|TRBJ2-7
CASSGSDEQYF
>TRBV6-5|TRBJ2-2
CASRYSGVGTGELFF
>TRBV5-1|TRBJ2-7
CASRGGYEQYF
>TRBV18|TRBJ1-2
CASSPLDRVGDGYTF
>TRBV7-9|TRBJ1-2
CASSPGQGIYGYTF
>TRBV6-5|TRBJ2-1
CASSYSSGNEQFF
>TRBV6-6|TRBJ1-1
CASSQLTDMNTEAFF
>TRBV13|TRBJ2-5
CASSFIGVSGSQYF
>TRBV7-2|TRBJ2-3
CASSLGLDTQYF
>TRBV19|TRBJ1-2
CASSIGTGWYGYTF
>TRBV7-2|TRBJ2-1
CASSSYRAAYNEQFF
>TRBV5-4|TRBJ2-6
CASSLKSGGNGANVLTF
>TRBV5-1|TRBJ1-5
CASSLTGRANQPQHF
>TRBV6-4|TRBJ2-3
CASSDSYTQYF
>TRBV6-1|TRBJ1-1
CASSGVGANAEAFF
>TRBV5-4|TRBJ2-7
CASSLTSGTNEQYF
>TRBV27|TRBJ2-7
CASSLLGQGVYEQYF
>TRBV10-3|TRBJ2-3
CAISELAGGFGTQYF
>TRBV5-1|TRBJ2-4
CASMRSPGTRGSNIQYF
>TRBV2|TRBJ2-1
CASSERLAGRYNEQFF
>TRBV6-4|TRBJ2-1
CASNQAGGGYNEQFF
>TRBV29-1|TRBJ2-5
CSVEAAYQETQYF
>TRBV18|TRBJ2-1
CASSAGATRDEQFF
>TRBV19|TRBJ2-3
CASSTRPRQVLLDTQYF
>TRBV10-1|TRBJ2-7
CASSDGGYAGEQYF
>TRBV9|TRBJ2-6
CASSVTGTGANVLTF
>TRBV18|TRBJ2-1
CASSPTPDGTGQFF
>TRBV11-2|TRBJ2-7
CASSLGATTDEQYF
>TRBV2|TRBJ2-3
CASQNAGRATDTQYF
>TRBV9|TRBJ1-2
CASSPWGTNYGYTF
>TRBV6-1|TRBJ1-2
CASSEALQLGIYGYTF
>TRBV6-6|TRBJ2-7
CASSYVGDRSYEQYF
>TRBV5-1|TRBJ1-3
CASSLSPGRGPLSGNTIYF
>TRBV7-8|TRBJ2-3
CASSLTTSDSDTQYF
>TRBV9|TRBJ2-5
CASSVGGYQETQYF
>TRBV5-1|TRBJ2-2
CASSLNPGPNTGELFF
>TRBV7-6|TRBJ1-1
CASSLGGSLNTEAFF
>TRBV2|TRBJ1-2
CASSEDRGSYGYTF
>TRBV5-1|TRBJ1-4
CASSLAGTGNEKLFF
>TRBV29-1|TRBJ2-7
CSVDRSTSGRGEQYF
>TRBV30|TRBJ2-7
CAWSAVEVEQYF
>TRBV7-8|TRBJ1-2
CASSTGLLDGYTF
>TRBV9|TRBJ1-1
CASSVGVVGTEAFF
>TRBV7-2|TRBJ2-7
CASSTSPSGHYEQYF
>TRBV18|TRBJ2-5
CASSPPGTLTRETQYF
>TRBV11-3|TRBJ2-2
CASSSFLAGELFF
>TRBV6-1|TRBJ1-1
CASTGTGEGTEAFF
>TRBV7-9|TRBJ2-7
CASSLEMYTYEQYF
>TRBV5-4|TRBJ2-1
CASTMGGGRSYNEQFF
>TRBV15|TRBJ2-7
CATSRVTGPTGEQYF
>TRBV9|TRBJ2-5
CASSVRGTVGETQYF
>TRBV6-6|TRBJ2-7
CASSLKGQVRYEQYF
>TRBV9|TRBJ2-2
CASSVGSYAGELFF